Given below is one T cell receptor beta chain in context. Next came a second PCR, run for roughly 6 to 11 cycles, which used a sample-barcoded 5' primer along with a J-beta primer mix. Each TCR beta cDNA got a 12-nucleotide random molecular identifier. TCRdb passed the 5' RACE reads through MiXCR, listing each CDR3 protein once. The sample holds about a million distinct CDR3 sequences, roughly half seen once. This sample is drawn from a study of blood T cells in healthy people across ages. The CDR3 contains 15 residues. V lost 7 bases, J lost 5 bases, and 10 bases stayed unmatched. Germline V gene data show CDR1 as MNHEY and CDR2 as SVGAGI.

Material: blood. The receptor was isolated from a woman aged 60-70 years in good health. This chain uses TRBV6-5 with TRBJ2-1; TRBD2 matches at 8 bases. The CDR3 coding sequence is TGTGCCAGCATCCCAGTGGCGGGAGGAAACAATGAGCAGTTCTTC. Protein: CASIPVAGGNNEQFF.